The next 31 T cell receptor beta chains were all read from a single sample in a study of early T cells in non-severe SARS-CoV-2 infection. MiXCR, run by TCRdb on the 5' RACE reads, gives a single entry per CDR3 protein. The table includes 50,000 to 65,000 distinct CDR3 sequences, 20% detected once. Specimen: whole blood, collected at baseline. The receptors were gathered from an adult who was a healthcare worker with PCR-confirmed SARS-CoV-2 infection or an uninfected control (not recorded which).

This clonotype was seen a handful of times. The chain employs TRBV12-5 and TRBJ1-2; D is possibly TRBD1 (6 bases). The CDR3 is 13 amino acids. Germline CDR1 reads LGHNT; CDR2 reads FRNRAP. V shed 6 bases and J shed 0 bases, with 8 bases lying between them. This CDR3 reads CASGQGTNYGYTF. CDR3 coding DNA: TGTGCTAGTGGACAGGGTACTAACTATGGCTACACCTTC.

The CDR3, as DNA: TGCAGTGCTCATAGCGGGGGGGCCTACAATGAGCAGTTCTTC. Protein sequence: CSAHSGGAYNEQFF. The chain is built from TRBV20-1 and TRBJ2-1, with 11 bases aligning to TRBD2. The trim removed 5 bases at V and 2 bases at J, leaving 2 bases unmatched. Germline V lookup: CDR1 DFQATT, CDR2 SNEGSKA (reference sequence). The CDR3 length is 14 residues.

This chain uses TRBV7-9 with TRBJ2-2; a weak D match, TRBD1 (5 bases). V gave up 3 bases and J gave up 2 bases, with 7 bases separating them. From germline, CDR1 is SEHNR and CDR2 FQNEAQ (reference sequence). This CDR3 comprises 14 residues. CDR3 in amino acids: CASSFGQNTGELFF. CDR3 coding DNA: TGTGCCAGCAGCTTTGGACAAAACACCGGGGAGCTGTTTTTT.

Concerning this clonotype itself: Given a much more abundant clone one base away, this may be a read error. V gene TRBV7-9 combines with J gene TRBJ2-3, with D hard to call. The CDR3 spans 11 residues. Germline CDR1 SEHNR, CDR2 FQNEAQ (reference sequence). CDR3 region: CSSSYEDTQYF. For the CDR3, the DNA is TGTTCCAGCAGCTACGAAGATACGCAGTATTTT.

CDR3: CASSEGAESNSPLHF. The DNA for the CDR3 is TGTGCCAGCAGTGAAGGGGCAGAAAGTAATTCACCCCTCCACTTT. The genes are TRBV2 and TRBJ1-6; D not resolved. The CDR3 has 15 amino acids. With 1 base removed from V and 6 bases from J, the gap between germline ends came to 10 bases. Germline values: CDR1 SNHLY, CDR2 FYNNEI.

This clonotype was observed many times. The V call is TRBV5-1, the J call TRBJ2-3; D is uncertain. The CDR3 is made up of 14 amino acids. Trimming stripped 0 bases from V and 2 bases from J, with 7 bases between. Germline CDR1 and CDR2: SGHRS and YFSETQ. The CDR3, as DNA: TGCGCCAGCAGCTTGGAGGCACTCACAGATACGCAGTATTTT. It yields the protein CASSLEALTDTQYF.

This clonotype has only a few counts. This chain uses TRBV5-1 with TRBJ2-1; 7 positions match TRBD1. Germline V lookup: CDR1 SGHRS, CDR2 YFSETQ. Trimming removed 0 bases from V and 4 bases from J; junction bases left unmatched: 4. The CDR3 runs to 15 residues. The CDR3 nucleotides are TGCGCCAGCAGCTTGGGAGGGGGCCGATACAATGAGCAGTTCTTC. Its protein product is CASSLGGGRYNEQFF.

This clonotype was seen only a few times. V is TRBV18 and J is TRBJ2-7; 7 bases are shared with TRBD2. The CDR3 has 15 amino acids. V lost 2 bases, J lost 2 bases, and 6 bases stayed unmatched. Germline lookup yields CDR1 KGHSH and CDR2 LQKENI. This chain's CDR3 is CASSPAWGGAYEQYF. The CDR3 region has the DNA TGTGCCAGCTCACCAGCCTGGGGGGGAGCCTACGAGCAGTACTTC.

This clonotype was detected a few times. This chain uses TRBV7-9 with TRBJ1-5; D might be TRBD1 (6 bases). With 6 bases removed from V and 7 bases from J, the gap between germline ends came to 13 bases. Germline V gives CDR1 SEHNR, CDR2 FQNEAQ (reference sequence). There are 13 residues in the CDR3. CDR3 protein: CASSPGRGQPQHF. The CDR3 DNA reads as TGTGCCAGCAGTCCAGGGAGGGGGCAGCCCCAGCATTTT.

The chain is built from TRBV4-1 and TRBJ2-1; TRBD1 matches 8 bases. V lost 4 bases and J lost 8; bases outside the gene matches: 7. Per the germline V gene, CDR1 is MGHRA and CDR2 is YSYEKL. CDR3 length equals 14 residues. DNA of the CDR3: TGCGCCAGCAGCCCTTCAGGGGGCGTCGATGAGCAGTTCTTC. The encoded protein is CASSPSGGVDEQFF.

This clonotype appeared a few times. The chain carries TRBV12-3 or TRBV12-4 and TRBJ1-5; D call uncertain. This CDR3 comprises 15 residues. The V end was cut by 6 bases, the J end by 2 bases, with 14 bases between. The CDR3 protein is CASRATWSGNQPQHF. CDR3 sequence (DNA): TGTGCCAGCAGGGCTACATGGAGTGGCAATCAGCCCCAGCATTTT.

The rearrangement uses TRBV19 and TRBJ2-3; D remains ambiguous. The CDR3 covers 14 residues. Germline-derived CDR1 and CDR2 are LNHDA and SQIVND (reference sequence). Trimming took 7 bases from V and 0 from J, leaving 11 bases between them. CDR3: CASKTSESTDTQYF. In nucleotides, the CDR3 is TGTGCCAGTAAAACCAGCGAAAGCACAGATACGCAGTATTTT. Filled out from reference TRBV19 and TRBJ2-3, the complete variable domain reads DGGITQSPKYLFRKEGQNVTLSCEQNLNHDAMYWYRQDPGQGLRLIYYSQIVNDFQKGDIAEGYSVSREKKESFPLTVTSAQKNPTAFYLCASKTSESTDTQYFGPGTRLTVL.

In this sample, this clonotype turned up a few times. V gene TRBV20-1 combines with J gene TRBJ2-3; 7 bases map to TRBD1. V lost 5 bases to trimming and J lost 3 bases; unmatched junction nucleotides: 8. This CDR3 spans 14 amino acids. Germline-derived CDR1 and CDR2 are DFQATT and SNEGSKA (reference sequence). CDR3 bases: TGCAGTGCTCGACAGGGAAGTTCGACAGATACGCAGTATTTT. Encoded protein: CSARQGSSTDTQYF.

The rearrangement joins TRBV5-4 to TRBJ2-5; possible D gene TRBD2, 6 bases. Trimming cost V 2 bases and J 5 bases, with 7 bases left between them. The CDR3 covers 12 residues. Germline V lookup: CDR1 SGHNT, CDR2 YYREEE (reference sequence). The CDR3 bases are TGTGCCAGCAGCTTTGCGGGGGAGACCCAGTACTTC. Translated: CASSFAGETQYF.

This clonotype showed up just a few times. This chain connects TRBV20-1 to TRBJ1-1; D unclear. Between the trimmed V and J ends, which lost 3 bases and 5 bases, there was a span of 10 bases. The CDR3 loop spans 12 amino acids. CDR1 is DFQATT, CDR2 SNEGSKA, per germline (reference sequence). Here the CDR3 reads CSASDGRTEAFF. The CDR3 DNA sequence: TGCAGTGCTAGTGACGGAAGGACTGAAGCTTTCTTT.

V usage is TRBV4-2 and J usage is TRBJ2-3; 9 positions agree with TRBD2. The V gene end was trimmed by 6 bases and the J gene end by 4 bases; junction bases not matched to a gene: 5. CDR1 is LGHNA, CDR2 YNFKEQ, per germline. CDR3 length equals 14 residues. The CDR3 nucleotides read TGTGCCAGCAGATCGTCTAGCGGGGCAGATACGCAGTATTTT. Its translation: CASRSSSGADTQYF.

The chain carries TRBV6-5 and TRBJ1-1; 9 bases agree with TRBD1. This CDR3 spans 14 amino acids. V lost 5 bases and J lost 3; bases outside the gene matches: 4. Germline CDR1 MNHEY, CDR2 SVGAGI. CDR3 DNA sequence: TGTGCCAGCAGTCGGACAGGGGAGGACACTGAAGCTTTCTTT. Translating it yields CASSRTGEDTEAFF.

This clonotype was counted a few times. The V gene is TRBV18, the J gene TRBJ2-3; 12 bases line up with TRBD2. This CDR3 region has 14 residues. Germline CDR1 KGHSH, CDR2 LQKENI. The junction had 9 bases not matched to a gene; V was cut back by 6 bases and J by 11 bases. In nucleotides, the CDR3 is TGTGCCAGCTCGACTAGCGGGGGCCAGCAAGGGCAGTATTTT. This translates into CASSTSGGQQGQYF.

This clonotype showed up many times. The chain joins TRBV4-1 to TRBJ1-2; D is uncertain. This CDR3 comprises 14 residues. V was cut by 0 bases and J by 1 base, with 6 bases left in between. The V gene's germline CDR1 is MGHRA and CDR2 YSYEKL. The CDR3 sequence is CASSQEIRNYGYTF. DNA for the CDR3: TGCGCCAGCAGCCAAGAGATCCGTAACTATGGCTACACCTTC.

This clonotype was counted between two and nine times. V and J are TRBV7-9 and TRBJ2-3, with TRBD2 matching over 7 bases. CDR1 is SEHNR and CDR2 is FQNEAQ in the germline V gene (reference sequence). The CDR3 runs to 16 residues. The trim removed 5 bases at V and 1 base at J, leaving 9 bases unmatched. CDR3: CASSPRSGVRTDTQYF. DNA of the CDR3: TGTGCCAGCAGCCCCCGGAGCGGGGTCCGCACAGATACGCAGTATTTT.

This clonotype was observed once. A single base separates this from a much larger clone, so it may be a read error. This sequence joins TRBV10-3 and TRBJ1-2; D is perhaps TRBD1 (5 bases). Germline values: CDR1 ENHRY, CDR2 SYGVKD. The CDR3 length is 14 residues. Written as DNA, the CDR3 is TGTGTCATCACCCCGTCCAACATGGGGGATGGCTACACCTTC. It specifies CVITPSNMGDGYTF.

This clonotype was observed a few times. The chain joins TRBV5-1 to TRBJ2-2; 8 positions match TRBD1. Germline loops: CDR1 SGHRS, CDR2 YFSETQ. The CDR3 is 16 residues long. The ends lost 1 base at V and 6 bases at J; junction bases unmatched: 8. The CDR3 reads CASSLYPRGQAGELFF. The CDR3 coding sequence is TGCGCCAGCAGCTTGTATCCCAGGGGGCAAGCCGGGGAGCTGTTTTTT.

There are many counts of this clonotype. The chain employs TRBV7-9 and TRBJ1-1; no clear D. CDR3 size: 12 residues. Germline CDR1 and CDR2: SEHNR and FQNEAQ (reference sequence). V lost 4 bases and J lost 7, with 10 bases in between. DNA of the CDR3: TGTGCCAGCAGCTCCCCGAACCATGAAGCTTTCTTT. This codes for CASSSPNHEAFF.

This clonotype was observed many times. The rearrangement joins TRBV28 to TRBJ2-7; D possibly corresponds to TRBD1 (6 bases). Germline V CDR1 and CDR2: MDHEN, SYDVKM. This CDR3 region has 13 residues. Trimming removed 6 bases at V and 0 bases at J, with 9 bases between. CDR3 in amino acids: CASRPDSSYEQYF. The CDR3 region has the DNA TGTGCCAGCAGACCGGACAGCTCCTACGAGCAGTACTTC.

V gene TRBV29-1 combines with J gene TRBJ1-2; D is unresolved. CDR3 length: 13 amino acids. Germline CDR1 reads SQVTM; CDR2 reads ANQGSEA. Trimming took off 3 bases at V and 2 bases at J, with 10 bases between the two ends. The CDR3 bases are TGCAGCGTTGATGCCCCGAGGAACTATGGCTACACCTTC. It translates to CSVDAPRNYGYTF.

The rearrangement joins TRBV27 to TRBJ2-5; D is possibly TRBD1 (6 bases). Trimming stripped 2 bases from V and 2 bases from J, with 12 bases between. Germline assignment: CDR1 MNHEY and CDR2 SMNVEV (reference sequence). This CDR3 spans 15 amino acids. The CDR3 DNA reads TGTGCCAGCAGTTTACGGGACACACTTCAAGAGACCCAGTACTTC. It translates to CASSLRDTLQETQYF.

V gene TRBV6-1 combines with J gene TRBJ1-2, with D hard to call. With 3 bases removed from V and 4 bases from J, the gap between germline ends came to 6 bases. There are 12 residues in the CDR3. Germline CDR1 MNHNS, CDR2 SASEGT. CDR3 sequence reads: CASSEWTYGYTF. CDR3 in DNA: TGTGCCAGCAGTGAGTGGACCTATGGCTACACCTTC.

Many counts were recorded for this clonotype. The chain uses TRBV5-1 and TRBJ2-3; a possible D gene is TRBD1 (5 bases). CDR1 SGHRS and CDR2 YFSETQ come from the germline V gene. The CDR3 has 14 residues. V lost 4 bases and J lost 5, with 14 bases in between. CDR3 in DNA: TGCGCCAGCAGCCTCGGACCCCAGGGAGATACGCAGTATTTT. This encodes CASSLGPQGDTQYF.

V and J are TRBV30 and TRBJ2-7; 7 nucleotides align to TRBD1. Germline V gene sequence: CDR1 GTSNPN, CDR2 SVGIG (reference sequence). The trim removed 3 bases at V and 6 bases at J, leaving 8 bases unmatched. The CDR3 has 13 residues. CDR3 protein: CAWSTGVLGEQYF. As DNA, the CDR3 is TGTGCCTGGAGCACAGGGGTCTTGGGCGAGCAGTACTTC.

CDR3 in amino acids: CASSQEPPNYGYTF. The DNA for the CDR3 is TGTGCCAGCAGTCAGGAACCACCAAACTATGGCTACACCTTC. This chain connects TRBV2 to TRBJ1-2; D unresolved. This CDR3 contains 14 residues. Germline-derived CDR1 and CDR2 are SNHLY and FYNNEI. V dropped 5 bases and J dropped 2 bases, with 12 bases sitting between them.

The rearrangement links TRBV12-5 to TRBJ2-3; D ambiguous. The V gene's germline CDR1 is LGHNT and CDR2 FRNRAP. V was pared by 6 bases and J by 4 bases, with 14 bases between. CDR3 length: 14 amino acids. CDR3 bases: TGTGCTAGTGGCCGAATCTCTAGTGCAGATACGCAGTATTTT. Protein product: CASGRISSADTQYF. Full variable domain (rest looked up from reference TRBV12-5 and TRBJ2-3): DARVTQTPRHKVTEMGQEVTMRCQPILGHNTVFWYRQTMMQGLELLAYFRNRAPLDDSGMPKDRFSAEMPDATLATLKIQPSEPRDSAVYFCASGRISSADTQYFGPGTRLTVL.